This record concerns one TCR beta chain sequence. This clonotype appeared many times. Its antigen is not yet known. Base qualities are not provided; no much larger clone lies one nucleotide away. The data were obtained in a study of CD8+CD57+ T cells in acquired aplastic anemia (dated by TCRdb to the late 2010s). Notes on the research overall: DNA extracted from sorted CD4+ and CD8+ cells had a mean of roughly 3 ug, with a range of about 0.19 to 27.4 ug. A CD8+CD57+ expansion meant a frequency higher than the mean frequency seen in healthy subjects. Findings and caveats that apply to the study as a whole: No significant difference in CD8+ Simpson's diversity was found between patients and healthy controls (P=0.060). Although some 28 CD8+ CDR3 sequences were shared by patients and controls, these sequences appeared highly expressed in patients and within the immunodominant clones of patients.

The CDR3 contains 13 residues, cysteine and phenylalanine counted. Left in the record is the CDR3 DNA by itself, 39 bases read in frame from the first base. Germline trimming: 8 bases from V, 3 bases from J; junction bases outside gene matches: 5. Reading the germline V gene (reference sequence) gives CDR1 LNHDA and CDR2 SQIVND. Expansion of CD8+CD57+ cells had been shown by flow cytometry in the patients chosen for sequencing. Severe acquired aplastic anemia was diagnosed in all patients according to International Study of Aplastic Anemia and Agranulocytosis and Camitta criteria. No therapy had been received by the patients at the time of blood sampling. The study deep-sequenced TCR repertoires of sorted CD4+ and CD8+ blood T cells from severe aplastic anemia patients and healthy subjects. In the USA, patient enrollment took place under clinicaltrials.gov protocols 00001620, 01623167, 00001397, 00071045, 00081523 and 00961064. Ficoll-Paque density gradient centrifugation was used to isolate peripheral blood mononuclear cells. CD4+ and CD8+ T cells were sorted by FACS or magnetic beads before DNA extraction.

Genomic DNA was used as template for profiling of TCR beta VDJ combinations and CDR3 sequences. An Illumina HiSeq 2000 was the platform used for TCR repertoire sequencing. In the original analysis: TRBV/TRBJ rearrangement plots, CDR3 size and DJ length profiles, and Simpson's diversity index were used to assess repertoires. The immunodominant clone was defined as the most abundant DNA sequence in deep sequencing data. CDR3 amino acid sequences were screened for sharing across subjects and were compared with published repertoires and the VDJdb database. TCRdb reprocessing: public reads trimmed at Q25 with fastp, clones called with MiXCR, in-frame beta chains kept. Under each unique CDR3 protein, matching rows form one entry showing the most common genes and DNA. The V and J calls here are based on TCRdb, not the publication. This sample holds about 240,000 distinct CDR3 sequences; 47% were observed only once. The top ten clones comprise over 7.5% of the sample.

The sequence was obtained from a human donor with aplastic anemia. The V and J segments used are TRBV19 and TRBJ2-7; 9 nucleotides in the junction match TRBD1. The sequenced sample consisted of sorted CD4+, CD8+, or CD8+CD57+ T cells (not recorded which) from PBMCs. For the CDR3, the sequence is CASGQGFVYEQYF. The DNA is TGTGCCAGTGGACAGGGGTTCGTCTACGAGCAGTACTTC.